The entry below describes one T cell receptor beta chain. This CDR3 has 14 residues. V shed 5 bases and J 8 bases; nucleotides not matched to a gene: 5. CDR1 is SEHNR and CDR2 is FQNEAQ in the germline V gene (reference sequence). The data belong to a study of blood T cell repertoires in COVID-19. Study details: Sample material is recorded as cDNA or gDNA derived from T cells, B-cell-depleted T cells, or PBMCs.

As originally analysed: Using reference gene primer amplification, nucleated cell counts were estimated. Method: immunoSEQ multiplex PCR; TCRdb's copy keeps in-frame clones and lacks some. V, J and clone size derive from that table, while D and trimming were established from the DNA sequence. Among around 260,000 clones listed, approximately 86% were seen once. Sequencing used peripheral blood. The TCR sequence derives from a man aged 18 to 30 with active or convalescent COVID-19. V usage is TRBV7-9 and J usage is TRBJ1-3, with 11 bases identical to TRBD1. The CDR3 is CASSAGQGVDTIYF. The CDR3, as DNA: TGTGCCAGCAGCGCGGGACAGGGGGTAGACACCATATATTTT.